This T cell receptor (beta chain) was identified in a study of blood T cell repertoires in COVID-19. Clones were read by immunoSEQ multiplex PCR, and TCRdb kept only the in-frame ones, dropping some. Of approximately 150,000 clones in the sample, about 88% were seen once. Between the trimmed V and J ends, which lost 0 bases and 8 bases, there was a span of 15 bases. CDR1 is SGHRS and CDR2 is YFSETQ in the germline V gene. This CDR3 is 16 amino acids long. This chain uses TRBV5-1 with TRBJ1-6, with a weak D call TRBD1 (6 bases). This TCR derives from a man aged 45-65 years who had recovered from COVID-19. Sequenced material: peripheral blood. The CDR3 region is CASSLALVGADSPLHF. CDR3 nucleotides: TGCGCCAGCAGCTTGGCTCTTGTGGGGGCCGATTCACCCCTCCACTTT.